This T cell receptor beta chain was profiled in a study of blood T cell repertoires in COVID-19. Overall study context: The United States, Italy and Spain were the sources of the acute and convalescent COVID-19 samples.

Authors' data handling: How many nucleated cells were present was estimated from reference gene primer amplification. The repertoire was sequenced with immunoSEQ multiplex PCR; TCRdb's copy has only in-frame clones and lacks some. V and J calls and clone size are as listed in that table; D and trimming were resolved from the DNA. Of around 250,000 clones listed, under 85% are singletons. The CDR3 extends over 14 amino acids. The V end lost 3 bases, the J end lost 6 bases, and 11 bases lay between the germline ends. CDR1 and CDR2 (germline): WSHSY, SAAADI. The V and J genes are TRBV10-2 and TRBJ2-2, with a possible D match to TRBD1 (5 bases). The specimen was peripheral blood. This receptor was identified in a young man who had recovered from COVID-19. The CDR3 sequence: CASSEGRDPGELFF. The CDR3 DNA reads as TGCGCCAGCAGTGAAGGCAGGGATCCCGGGGAGCTGTTTTTT.